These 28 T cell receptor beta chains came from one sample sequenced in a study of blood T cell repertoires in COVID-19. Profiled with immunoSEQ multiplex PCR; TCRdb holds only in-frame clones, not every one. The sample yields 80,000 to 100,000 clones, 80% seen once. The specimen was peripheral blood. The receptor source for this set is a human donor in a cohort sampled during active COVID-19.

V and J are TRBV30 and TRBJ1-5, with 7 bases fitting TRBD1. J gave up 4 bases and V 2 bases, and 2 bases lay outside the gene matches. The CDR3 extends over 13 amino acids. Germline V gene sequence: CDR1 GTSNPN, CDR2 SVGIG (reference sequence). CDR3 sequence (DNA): TGTGCCTGGAGTCGGGACAGTAATCAGCCCCAGCATTTT. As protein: CAWSRDSNQPQHF.

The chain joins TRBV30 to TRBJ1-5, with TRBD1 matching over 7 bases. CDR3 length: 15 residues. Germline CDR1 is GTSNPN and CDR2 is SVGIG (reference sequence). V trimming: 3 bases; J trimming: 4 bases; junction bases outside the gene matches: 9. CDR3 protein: CAWSGPGQLNQPQHF. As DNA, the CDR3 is TGTGCCTGGAGCGGTCCGGGACAGTTAAATCAGCCCCAGCATTTT. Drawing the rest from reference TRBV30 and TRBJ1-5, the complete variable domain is SQTIHQWPATLVQPVGSPLSLECTVEGTSNPNLYWYRQAAGRGLQLLFYSVGIGQISSEVPQNLSASRPQDRQFILSSKKLLLSDSGFYLCAWSGPGQLNQPQHFGDGTRLSIL.

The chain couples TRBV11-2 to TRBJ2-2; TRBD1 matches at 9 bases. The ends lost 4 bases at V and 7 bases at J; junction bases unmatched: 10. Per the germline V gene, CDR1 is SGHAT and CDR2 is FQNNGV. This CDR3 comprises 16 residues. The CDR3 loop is CASSSIPPDRGGELFF. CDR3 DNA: TGTGCCAGCAGCTCGATCCCCCCGGACAGGGGCGGGGAGCTGTTTTTT.

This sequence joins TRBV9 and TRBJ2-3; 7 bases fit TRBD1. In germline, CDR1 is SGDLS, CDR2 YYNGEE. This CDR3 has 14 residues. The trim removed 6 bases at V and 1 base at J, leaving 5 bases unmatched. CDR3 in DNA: TGTGCCAGCACCTTAGACAGGGGCACAGATACGCAGTATTTT. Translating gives CASTLDRGTDTQYF.

CDR3 sequence (DNA): TGCGCCAGCAGCCAAGGGGCTTCCAACGGTGAAAAACTGTTTTTT. This codes for CASSQGASNGEKLFF. This chain connects TRBV4-1 to TRBJ1-4; D remains ambiguous. Per germline, CDR1 MGHRA and CDR2 YSYEKL. The CDR3 runs to 15 residues. V dropped 1 base and J dropped 7 bases, with 13 bases sitting between them.

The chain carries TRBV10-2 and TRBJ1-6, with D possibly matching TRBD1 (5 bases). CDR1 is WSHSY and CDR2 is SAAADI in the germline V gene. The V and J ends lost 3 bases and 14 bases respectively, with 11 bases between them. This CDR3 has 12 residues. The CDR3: CASSDSVRALHF. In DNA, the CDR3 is TGCGCCAGCAGTGATTCCGTCAGGGCCCTCCACTTT.

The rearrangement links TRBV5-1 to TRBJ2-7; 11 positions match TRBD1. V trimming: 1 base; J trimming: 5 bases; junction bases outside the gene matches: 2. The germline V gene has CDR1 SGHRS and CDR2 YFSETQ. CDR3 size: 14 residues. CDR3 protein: CASSLQGQGDEQYF. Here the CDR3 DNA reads TGCGCCAGCAGCTTGCAGGGACAGGGGGACGAGCAGTACTTC.

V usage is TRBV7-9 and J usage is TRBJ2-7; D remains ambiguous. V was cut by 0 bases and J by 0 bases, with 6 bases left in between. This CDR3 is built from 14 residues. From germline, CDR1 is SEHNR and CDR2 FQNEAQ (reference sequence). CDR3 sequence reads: CASSLAGSSYEQYF. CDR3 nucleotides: TGTGCCAGCAGCTTAGCGGGCAGCTCCTACGAGCAGTACTTC.

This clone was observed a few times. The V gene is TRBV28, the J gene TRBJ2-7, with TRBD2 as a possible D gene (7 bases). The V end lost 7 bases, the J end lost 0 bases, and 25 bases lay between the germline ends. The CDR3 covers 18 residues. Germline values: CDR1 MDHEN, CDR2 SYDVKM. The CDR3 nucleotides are TGTGCCAGCATAGGGGGGCTTTTCTCGGGAGGACCCTCCTACGAGCAGTACTTC. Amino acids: CASIGGLFSGGPSYEQYF.

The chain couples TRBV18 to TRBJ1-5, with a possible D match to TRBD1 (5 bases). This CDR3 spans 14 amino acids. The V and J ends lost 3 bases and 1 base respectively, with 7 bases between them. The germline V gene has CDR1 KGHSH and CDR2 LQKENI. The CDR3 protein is CASSPGGSNQPQHF. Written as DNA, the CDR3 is TGTGCCAGCTCACCGGGGGGGAGCAATCAGCCCCAGCATTTT.

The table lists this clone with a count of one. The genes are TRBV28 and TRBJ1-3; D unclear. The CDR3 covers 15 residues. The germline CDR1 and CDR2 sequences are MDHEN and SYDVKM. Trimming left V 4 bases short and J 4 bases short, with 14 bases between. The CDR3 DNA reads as TGTGCCAGCAGTTCGGGAAGGGCGAAAGGAAACACCATATATTTT. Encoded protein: CASSSGRAKGNTIYF. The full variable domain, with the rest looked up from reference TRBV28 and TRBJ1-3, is DVKVTQSSRYLVKRTGEKVFLECVQDMDHENMFWYRQDPGLGLRLIYFSYDVKMKEKGDIPEGYSVSREKKERFSLILESASTNQTSMYLCASSSGRAKGNTIYFGEGSWLTVV.

The chain's CDR3 is CASSQVLGQGGELFF. Written as DNA, the CDR3 is TGTGCCAGCAGCCAAGTGCTGGGGCAGGGCGGGGAGCTGTTTTTT. The rearrangement uses TRBV14 and TRBJ2-2, with a tentative D call TRBD1 (5 bases). The germline V and J ends were trimmed by 1 base and 7 bases, with 13 bases remaining between them. The CDR3 spans 15 residues. CDR1 SGHDN and CDR2 FVKESK come from the germline V gene. Together with reference TRBV14 and TRBJ2-2, the CDR3 gives the full variable domain: EAGVTQFPSHSVIEKGQTVTLRCDPISGHDNLYWYRRVMGKEIKFLLHFVKESKQDESGMPNNRFLAERTGGTYSTLKVQPAELEDSGVYFCASSQVLGQGGELFFGEGSRLTVL.

CDR3 bases: TGTGCCAGTAGTATACAAGCGGGGGGCGCCTACGAGCAGTACTTC. This sequence encodes CASSIQAGGAYEQYF. The V gene is TRBV19, the J gene TRBJ2-7; 9 bases map to TRBD2. The CDR3 has 15 residues. In germline, CDR1 is LNHDA, CDR2 SQIVND (reference sequence). J gave up 2 bases and V 2 bases, and 4 bases lay outside the gene matches.

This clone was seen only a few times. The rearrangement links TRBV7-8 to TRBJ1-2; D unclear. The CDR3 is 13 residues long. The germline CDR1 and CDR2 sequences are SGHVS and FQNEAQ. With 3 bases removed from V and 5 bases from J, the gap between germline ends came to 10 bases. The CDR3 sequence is CASSFRLFYGYTF. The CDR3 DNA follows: TGTGCCAGCAGCTTTAGACTCTTTTATGGCTACACCTTC.

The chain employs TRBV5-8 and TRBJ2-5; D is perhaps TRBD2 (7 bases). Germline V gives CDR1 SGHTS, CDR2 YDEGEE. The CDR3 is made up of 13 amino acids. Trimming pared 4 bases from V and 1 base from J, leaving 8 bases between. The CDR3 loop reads CASSRGGQETQYF. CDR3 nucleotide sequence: TGTGCCAGCAGCAGGGGGGGCCAAGAGACCCAGTACTTC.

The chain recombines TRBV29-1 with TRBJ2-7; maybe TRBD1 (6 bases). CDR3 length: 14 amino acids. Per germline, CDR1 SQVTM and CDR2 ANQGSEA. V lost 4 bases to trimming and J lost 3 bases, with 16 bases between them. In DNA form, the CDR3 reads TGCAGCGTTGCTCAGGGGCGAGGGATCTACGAGCAGTACTTC. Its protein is CSVAQGRGIYEQYF.

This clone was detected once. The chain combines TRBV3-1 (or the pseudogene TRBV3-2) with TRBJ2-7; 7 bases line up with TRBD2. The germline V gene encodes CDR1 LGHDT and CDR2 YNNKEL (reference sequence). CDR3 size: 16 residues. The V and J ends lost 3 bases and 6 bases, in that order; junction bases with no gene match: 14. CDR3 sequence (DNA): TGTGCCAGCAGCCAGGGGCGGAGAGGGCCGGGGGGCGAGCAGTACTTC. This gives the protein CASSQGRRGPGGEQYF.

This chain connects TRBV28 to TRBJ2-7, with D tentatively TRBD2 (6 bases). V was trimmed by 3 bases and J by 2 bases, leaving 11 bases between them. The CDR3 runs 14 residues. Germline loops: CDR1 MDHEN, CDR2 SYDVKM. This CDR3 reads CASSFIAVPYEQYF. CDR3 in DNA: TGTGCCAGCAGTTTCATAGCGGTACCCTACGAGCAGTACTTC.

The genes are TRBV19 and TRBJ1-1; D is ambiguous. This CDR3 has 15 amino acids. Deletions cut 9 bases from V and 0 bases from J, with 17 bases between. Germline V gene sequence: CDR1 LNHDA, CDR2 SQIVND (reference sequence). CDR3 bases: TGTGCCAGCCGGGTCCTCAGCACTATGAACACTGAAGCTTTCTTT. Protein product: CASRVLSTMNTEAFF.

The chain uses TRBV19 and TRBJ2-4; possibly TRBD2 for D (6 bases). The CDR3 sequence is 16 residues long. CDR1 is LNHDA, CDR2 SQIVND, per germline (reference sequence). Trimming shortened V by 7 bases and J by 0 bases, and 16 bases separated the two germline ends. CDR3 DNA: TGTGCCAGTAAAACTAGCAATGTCCTAGCCAAAAACATTCAGTACTTC. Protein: CASKTSNVLAKNIQYF. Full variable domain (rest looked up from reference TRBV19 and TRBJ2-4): DGGITQSPKYLFRKEGQNVTLSCEQNLNHDAMYWYRQDPGQGLRLIYYSQIVNDFQKGDIAEGYSVSREKKESFPLTVTSAQKNPTAFYLCASKTSNVLAKNIQYFGAGTRLSVL.

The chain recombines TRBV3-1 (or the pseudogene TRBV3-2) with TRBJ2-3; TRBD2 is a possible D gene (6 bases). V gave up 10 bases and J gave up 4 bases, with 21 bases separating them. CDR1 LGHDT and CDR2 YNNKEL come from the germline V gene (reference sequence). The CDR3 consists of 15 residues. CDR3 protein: CATGGRGRGADTQYF. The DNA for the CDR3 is TGTGCCACCGGGGGTCGGGGGAGAGGGGCAGATACGCAGTATTTT.

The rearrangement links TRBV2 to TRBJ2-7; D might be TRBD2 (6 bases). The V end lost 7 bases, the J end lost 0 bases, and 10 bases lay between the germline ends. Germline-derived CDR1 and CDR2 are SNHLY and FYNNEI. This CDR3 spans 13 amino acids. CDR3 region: CASKAGSSYEQYF. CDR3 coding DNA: TGTGCCAGCAAGGCGGGGAGCTCCTACGAGCAGTACTTC.

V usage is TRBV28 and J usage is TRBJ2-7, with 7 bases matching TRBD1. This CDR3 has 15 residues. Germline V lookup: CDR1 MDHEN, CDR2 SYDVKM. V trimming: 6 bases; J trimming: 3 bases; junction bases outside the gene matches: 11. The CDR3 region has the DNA TGTGCCAGCAGGGACATACAGGGGACAAACTACGAGCAGTACTTC. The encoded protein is CASRDIQGTNYEQYF.

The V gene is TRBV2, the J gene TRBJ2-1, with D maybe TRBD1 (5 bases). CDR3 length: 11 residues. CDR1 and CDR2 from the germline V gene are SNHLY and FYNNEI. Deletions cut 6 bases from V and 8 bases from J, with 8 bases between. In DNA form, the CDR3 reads TGTGCCAGCAGGAACAGGTATGAGCAGTTCTTC. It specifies CASRNRYEQFF. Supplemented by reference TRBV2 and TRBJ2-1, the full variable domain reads EPEVTQTPSHQVTQMGQEVILRCVPISNHLYFYWYRQILGQKVEFLVSFYNNEISEKSEIFDDQFSVERPDGSNFTLKIRSTKLEDSAMYFCASRNRYEQFFGPGTRLTVL.

CDR3 in DNA: TGTGCCAGTAGTATAGATAATCTGAGGTCGAGGCCGGGAAACACCATATATTTT. It translates to CASSIDNLRSRPGNTIYF. The rearrangement links TRBV19 to TRBJ1-3; the D is unclear. Looked up from germline, CDR1 is LNHDA and CDR2 is SQIVND (reference sequence). V was trimmed by 0 bases and J by 4 bases, leaving 19 bases between them. The length of the CDR3 is 18 residues. Complete variable domain (other parts from reference TRBV19 and TRBJ1-3): DGGITQSPKYLFRKEGQNVTLSCEQNLNHDAMYWYRQDPGQGLRLIYYSQIVNDFQKGDIAEGYSVSREKKESFPLTVTSAQKNPTAFYLCASSIDNLRSRPGNTIYFGEGSWLTVV.

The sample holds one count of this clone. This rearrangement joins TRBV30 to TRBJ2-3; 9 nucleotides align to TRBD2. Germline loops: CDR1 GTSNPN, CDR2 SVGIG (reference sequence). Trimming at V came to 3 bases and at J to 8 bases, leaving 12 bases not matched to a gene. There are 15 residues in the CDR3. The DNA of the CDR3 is TGTGCCTGGAGCGGGGTGGCGGGAGGGTTGGGTACGCAGTATTTT. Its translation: CAWSGVAGGLGTQYF.

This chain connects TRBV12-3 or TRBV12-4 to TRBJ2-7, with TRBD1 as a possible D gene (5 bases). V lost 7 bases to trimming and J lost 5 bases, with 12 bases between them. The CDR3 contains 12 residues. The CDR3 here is CASNSVGDEQYF. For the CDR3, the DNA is TGTGCCAGCAATTCCGTAGGGGACGAGCAGTACTTC.

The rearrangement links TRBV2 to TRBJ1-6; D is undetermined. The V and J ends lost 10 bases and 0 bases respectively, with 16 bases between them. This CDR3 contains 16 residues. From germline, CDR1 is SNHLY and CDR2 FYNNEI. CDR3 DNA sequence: TGTGCCACCTCTAGAGAGGATAGCTCCTATAATTCACCCCTCCACTTT. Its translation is CATSREDSSYNSPLHF.